This T cell receptor beta chain was obtained from a study of T cell responses to AZD1222 COVID-19 vaccine. A word on this clone: The antigen is unknown.

Libraries were prepared by immunoSEQ multiplex PCR; TCRdb keeps only in-frame clonotypes and omits some of them. The sample lists about 130,000 clones; 88% were seen once. Study outcomes and limitations: Repertoires were obtained solely post-peak T cell response.

This specimen consisted of peripheral blood, obtained on day 0 of AZD1222 vaccination. The TCR was taken from an adult in good health.

The DNA of the CDR3 is TGTGCCAGCAGCTCCCGTACGATCACTAACTTCTATGGCTACACCTTC. Protein product: CASSSRTITNFYGYTF. The V gene is TRBV13, the J gene TRBJ1-2; D is ambiguous. Per the germline V gene, CDR1 is PRHDT and CDR2 is FYEKMQ (reference sequence). V was trimmed by 4 bases and J by 4 bases, leaving 19 bases between them. The CDR3 consists of 16 residues.